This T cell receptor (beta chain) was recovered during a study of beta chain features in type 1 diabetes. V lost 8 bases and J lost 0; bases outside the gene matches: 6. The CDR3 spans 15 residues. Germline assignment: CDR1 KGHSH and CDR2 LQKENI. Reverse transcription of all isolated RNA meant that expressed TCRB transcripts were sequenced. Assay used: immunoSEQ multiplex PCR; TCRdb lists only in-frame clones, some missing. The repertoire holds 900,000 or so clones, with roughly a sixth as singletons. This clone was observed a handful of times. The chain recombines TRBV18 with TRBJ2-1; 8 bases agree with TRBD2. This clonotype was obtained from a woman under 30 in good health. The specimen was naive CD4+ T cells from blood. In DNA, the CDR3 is TGTGCCAGCAGGGTGAGCGGGAGCTCCTACAATGAGCAGTTCTTC. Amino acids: CASRVSGSSYNEQFF.